This T cell receptor beta chain was found in a study of CD8 T cells in Susac syndrome. This CDR3 contains 14 residues. Germline values: CDR1 SEHNR, CDR2 FQNEAQ (reference sequence). V lost 0 bases and J 1 base, leaving 5 bases between the germline ends. RNA amounts of about 0.5 to 1 ug underwent reverse transcription with random hexamers. TCRdb re-called the immunoSEQ multiplex PCR reads with MiXCR, one entry per CDR3 protein. Of under 300,000 distinct CDR3 sequences in the sample, roughly 95% were seen once. The chain recombines TRBV7-9 with TRBJ2-3, with a possible D match to TRBD1 (5 bases). The sequence was collected from a human donor with Susac syndrome. Sequencing was carried out using CD4+ T cells from PBMCs. CDR3: CASSLAGRTDTQYF. The CDR3 region has the DNA TGTGCCAGCAGCTTAGCGGGGCGCACAGATACGCAGTATTTT.